This TCR beta chain was sequenced in a study of a mutant IDH1 vaccine in newly diagnosed glioma. For the study at large: The earlier regimen, radiotherapy, temozolomide, or both, was most often both. Study-level points and caveats: Pseudoprogression appears to have had no connection to changes in top peripheral T cell clonotypes.

Time point noted: week 35, safety follow-up. Doses of 300 ug of mutant IDH1 20-mer peptide were given with topical imiquimod. There were eight vaccinations for patients, given in weeks 1, 3, 5, 7, 11, 15, 19 and 23. In every donor, the tumor was a new WHO grade 3 or 4 IDH1-mutant, ATRX-lost astrocytoma. This clone has a single count. Its antigen remains unknown. Method: immunoSEQ multiplex PCR; TCRdb's copy keeps in-frame clones and lacks some. Here the sample spans 55,000 to 65,000 clones, 80% to 85% being singletons. CDR1 and CDR2 (germline): LNHDA, SQIVND (reference sequence). The CDR3 covers 14 residues.

The sequenced sample was PBMCs, obtained from a glioma patient whose treatment included an IDH1 peptide vaccine. The TCR was taken from a man under 40 with glioma. The chain uses TRBV19 and TRBJ2-5; 9 bases map to TRBD1. The J call is doubtful: the DNA matches TRBJ2-7 better. The chain's CDR3 is CASSRGTGYYEQYF. The DNA for the CDR3 is TGTGCCAGTAGTAGGGGGACAGGGTACTACGAGCAGTACTTC.